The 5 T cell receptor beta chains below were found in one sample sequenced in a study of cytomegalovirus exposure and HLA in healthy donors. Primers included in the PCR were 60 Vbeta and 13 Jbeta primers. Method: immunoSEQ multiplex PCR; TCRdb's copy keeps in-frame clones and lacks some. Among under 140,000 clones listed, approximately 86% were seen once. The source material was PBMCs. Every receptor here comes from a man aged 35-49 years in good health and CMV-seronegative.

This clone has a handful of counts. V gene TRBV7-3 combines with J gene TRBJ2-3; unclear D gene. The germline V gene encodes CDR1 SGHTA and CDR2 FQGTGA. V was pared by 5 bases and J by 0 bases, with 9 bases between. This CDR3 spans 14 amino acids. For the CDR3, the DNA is TGTGCCAGCAGCCCCCGTAATAGCACAGATACGCAGTATTTT. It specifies CASSPRNSTDTQYF.

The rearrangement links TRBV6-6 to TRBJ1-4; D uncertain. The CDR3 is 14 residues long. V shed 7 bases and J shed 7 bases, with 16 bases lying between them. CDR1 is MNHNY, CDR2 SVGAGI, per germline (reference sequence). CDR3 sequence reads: CASTSTGWGEKLFF. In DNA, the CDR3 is TGTGCCAGCACCTCCACGGGGTGGGGTGAAAAACTGTTTTTT.

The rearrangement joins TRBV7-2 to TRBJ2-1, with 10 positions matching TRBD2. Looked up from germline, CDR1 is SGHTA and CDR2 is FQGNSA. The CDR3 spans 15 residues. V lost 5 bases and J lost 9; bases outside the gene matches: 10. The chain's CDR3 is CASSPDSGGKGEQFF. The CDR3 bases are TGTGCCAGCAGCCCTGATAGCGGGGGGAAGGGTGAGCAGTTCTTC.

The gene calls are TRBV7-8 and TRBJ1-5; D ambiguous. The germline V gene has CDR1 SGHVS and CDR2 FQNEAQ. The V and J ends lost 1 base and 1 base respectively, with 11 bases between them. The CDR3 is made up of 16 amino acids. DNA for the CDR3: TGTGCCAGCAGCTTAGGAGACCCAGGCAGCAATCAGCCCCAGCATTTT. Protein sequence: CASSLGDPGSNQPQHF.

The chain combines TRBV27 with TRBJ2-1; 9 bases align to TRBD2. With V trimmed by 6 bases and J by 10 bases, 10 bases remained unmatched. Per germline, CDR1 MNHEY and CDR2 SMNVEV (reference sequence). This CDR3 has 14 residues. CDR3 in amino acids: CASSLAGDHREQFF. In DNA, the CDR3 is TGTGCCAGCAGCTTAGCGGGGGACCACAGGGAGCAGTTCTTC.